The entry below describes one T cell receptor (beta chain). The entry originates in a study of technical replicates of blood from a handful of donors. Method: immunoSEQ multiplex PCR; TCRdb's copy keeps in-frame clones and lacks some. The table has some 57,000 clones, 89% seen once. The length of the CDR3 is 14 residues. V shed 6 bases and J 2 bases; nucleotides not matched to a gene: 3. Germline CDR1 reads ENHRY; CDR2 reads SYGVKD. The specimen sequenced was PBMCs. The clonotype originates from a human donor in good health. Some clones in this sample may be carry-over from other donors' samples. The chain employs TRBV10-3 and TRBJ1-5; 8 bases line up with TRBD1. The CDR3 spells CAIRKDRGNQPQHF. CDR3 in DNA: TGTGCCATCAGGAAGGACAGGGGCAATCAGCCCCAGCATTTT.